Below, 26 T cell receptor beta chains from the same sample are listed, as sequenced in a study of cytotoxic CD8 clonotypes in ibrutinib-treated CLL. Generated by immunoSEQ multiplex PCR, the TCRdb table keeps only in-frame clones and is missing some. The sample consists of some 200,000 clones, nearly 80% of them appearing once. Material: PBMCs, obtained after 12 months of ibrutinib treatment. The receptors were sampled from a human donor with chronic lymphocytic leukemia.

The table lists this clone with a count of one. The chain carries TRBV5-4 and TRBJ2-1; perhaps D is TRBD1 or TRBD2 (6 bases each). From germline, CDR1 is SGHNT and CDR2 YYREEE (reference sequence). The CDR3 extends over 15 amino acids. Trimming removed 3 bases from V and 9 bases from J, with 19 bases in between. This CDR3 is CASSSGGIQPVEQFF. CDR3 bases: TGTGCCAGCAGCTCCGGGGGCATACAACCGGTTGAGCAGTTCTTC.

The V and J genes are TRBV5-1 and TRBJ1-6, with D maybe TRBD1 (5 bases). The length of the CDR3 is 16 residues. Germline CDR1 SGHRS, CDR2 YFSETQ. Deletions cut 7 bases from V and 9 bases from J, with 23 bases between. In DNA, the CDR3 is TGCGCCAGCCGACCCAGGGACGGGCCGCAGGGTTCACCCCTCCACTTT. Protein product: CASRPRDGPQGSPLHF.

This chain links TRBV11-2 with TRBJ1-5; D uncertain. The length of the CDR3 is 19 residues. Germline V gives CDR1 SGHAT, CDR2 FQNNGV. The V and J ends lost 1 base and 0 bases respectively, with 19 bases between them. The CDR3 region has the DNA TGTGCCAGCAGCTTAGGATCGTTATCCCGCCCATATAGCAATCAGCCCCAGCATTTT. This codes for CASSLGSLSRPYSNQPQHF.

The chain uses TRBV29-1 and TRBJ1-1, with D uncertain. This CDR3 has 11 residues. V shed 7 bases and J shed 1 base, with 7 bases lying between them. The germline gives CDR1 SQVTM, CDR2 ANQGSEA. The CDR3 region has the DNA TGCAGCGCCCGGGCGAACACTGAAGCTTTCTTT. Translating gives CSARANTEAFF.

This clone appeared once. The rearrangement joins TRBV11-2 to TRBJ2-5; D remains unclear. CDR1 SGHAT and CDR2 FQNNGV come from the germline V gene. The CDR3 is 12 amino acids. The V and J ends lost 5 bases and 5 bases respectively, with 9 bases between them. The CDR3 DNA reads TGTGCCAGCAGCCCAACCGCGGAGACCCAGTACTTC. It is translated as CASSPTAETQYF.

V gene TRBV28 combines with J gene TRBJ1-3, with D perhaps TRBD1 (6 bases). The V end was cut by 3 bases, the J end by 2 bases, with 11 bases between. Germline V gene lookup returns CDR1 MDHEN and CDR2 SYDVKM. This CDR3 spans 15 amino acids. DNA for the CDR3: TGTGCCAGCAGTTTGGGGGGCGCGACTGGAAACACCATATATTTT. This sequence encodes CASSLGGATGNTIYF.

The chain carries TRBV13 and TRBJ2-3; D not certain. This CDR3 spans 15 amino acids. V lost 5 bases and J lost 8, with 20 bases in between. Germline V gene data show CDR1 as PRHDT and CDR2 as FYEKMQ (reference sequence). CDR3 region: CASSLPWPDTGTQYF. Here the CDR3 DNA reads TGTGCCAGCAGCCTCCCATGGCCCGACACGGGTACGCAGTATTTT. Variable domain in full (rest from reference TRBV13 and TRBJ2-3): AAGVIQSPRHLIKEKRETATLKCYPIPRHDTVYWYQQGPGQDPQFLISFYEKMQSDKGSIPDRFSAQQFSDYHSELNMSSLELGDSALYFCASSLPWPDTGTQYFGPGTRLTVL.

The chain joins TRBV4-1 to TRBJ2-7, with 7 nucleotides matching TRBD2. The length of the CDR3 is 15 residues. Germline CDR1 reads MGHRA; CDR2 reads YSYEKL. With V trimmed by 4 bases and J by 4 bases, 10 bases remained unmatched. As DNA, the CDR3 is TGCGCCAGCAGCCCCCGCGGGGGTGGCGGGTACGAGCAGTACTTC. The encoded protein is CASSPRGGGGYEQYF.

The rearrangement uses TRBV6-5 and TRBJ2-7; D gene uncertain. V was cut by 6 bases and J by 1 base, with 16 bases left in between. CDR1 and CDR2 (germline): MNHEY, SVGAGI. The CDR3 sequence is 15 residues long. This CDR3 reads CASSASGSGSYEQYF. The CDR3 region has the DNA TGTGCCAGCAGCGCCTCGGGTTCAGGATCCTACGAGCAGTACTTC.

The gene calls are TRBV7-8 and TRBJ2-1, with D perhaps TRBD1 (5 bases). The CDR3 is made up of 13 amino acids. Germline V gives CDR1 SGHVS, CDR2 FQNEAQ. V was clipped by 5 bases and J by 5 bases, with 10 bases between them. In nucleotides, the CDR3 is TGTGCCAGCAGCGTAGACAGAAACAATGAGCAGTTCTTC. Translating gives CASSVDRNNEQFF.

The chain has TRBV9 and TRBJ1-1; D uncertain. Between the trimmed V and J ends, which lost 0 bases and 4 bases, there was a span of 10 bases. Germline lookup yields CDR1 SGDLS and CDR2 YYNGEE. The CDR3 loop spans 14 amino acids. The CDR3 bases are TGTGCCAGCAGCGTAGTATCTGGGAGCACTGAAGCTTTCTTT. It yields the protein CASSVVSGSTEAFF.

V gene TRBV7-9 combines with J gene TRBJ2-7; D unresolved. Germline CDR1 reads SEHNR; CDR2 reads FQNEAQ (reference sequence). The germline V and J ends were trimmed by 3 bases and 5 bases, with 11 bases remaining between them. The CDR3 length is 13 residues. CDR3 DNA: TGTGCCAGCAGCTTTGGGCCCTTCGACGAGCAGTACTTC. Translation gives CASSFGPFDEQYF. The full variable domain, in which reference TRBV7-9 and TRBJ2-7 provide the parts outside the CDR3, is DTGVSQNPRHKITKRGQNVTFRCDPISEHNRLYWYRQTLGQGPEFLTYFQNEAQLEKSRLLSDRFSAERPKGSFSTLEIQRTEQGDSAMYLCASSFGPFDEQYFGPGTRLTVT.

This clone was seen only a few times. The chain uses TRBV28 and TRBJ1-2; no firm D call. From germline, CDR1 is MDHEN and CDR2 SYDVKM. V dropped 6 bases and J dropped 4 bases, with 3 bases sitting between them. CDR3 length: 10 amino acids. CDR3 in DNA: TGTGCCAGCAGCCGCTATGGCTACACCTTC. Translation: CASSRYGYTF.

This chain joins TRBV15 and TRBJ1-4; D unclear. The germline gives CDR1 LNHNV, CDR2 YYDKDF (reference sequence). CDR3 length: 14 residues. V was pared by 1 base and J by 6 bases, with 9 bases between. The CDR3 nucleotides read TGTGCCACCAGCAGAGCTCGCGGTTATGAAAAACTGTTTTTT. Amino acid sequence: CATSRARGYEKLFF. Based on the CDR3 plus reference TRBV15 and TRBJ1-4, the full variable domain is DAMVIQNPRYQVTQFGKPVTLSCSQTLNHNVMYWYQQKSSQAPKLLFHYYDKDFNNEADTPDNFQSRRPNTSFCFLDIRSPGLGDTAMYLCATSRARGYEKLFFGSGTQLSVL.

The gene calls are TRBV2 and TRBJ1-2; 7 nucleotides agree with TRBD1. Germline V gene data show CDR1 as SNHLY and CDR2 as FYNNEI. This CDR3 region has 13 residues. Unmatched junction bases numbered 5, after V lost 7 bases and J lost 3 bases. The CDR3 sequence is CASMGRGDYGYTF. The CDR3 nucleotides read TGTGCCAGCATGGGCAGGGGGGACTATGGCTACACCTTC.

This sequence joins TRBV7-6 and TRBJ2-1, with TRBD2 matching over 15 bases. Per the germline V gene, CDR1 is SGHVS and CDR2 is FNYEAQ. This CDR3 spans 16 amino acids. J was trimmed by 2 bases and V by 4 bases; bases with no gene match: 0. The CDR3 sequence is CASSWTSGGAYNEQFF. Written as DNA, the CDR3 is TGTGCCAGCAGCTGGACTAGCGGGGGGGCCTACAATGAGCAGTTCTTC.

This sequence joins TRBV23-1 and TRBJ2-7; D not resolved. TRBV23-1 is placed among ORFs of uncertain function. The CDR3 loop spans 14 amino acids. Trimming removed 7 bases from V and 3 bases from J, with 16 bases in between. The chain's CDR3 is CASTGRYGYYEQYF. As DNA, the CDR3 is TGCGCCAGCACCGGAAGATACGGCTACTACGAGCAGTACTTC.

This chain connects TRBV19 to TRBJ2-3; D is undetermined. The ends were cut back, 5 bases at V and 4 bases at J, with 10 bases in the middle. Germline V gives CDR1 LNHDA, CDR2 SQIVND (reference sequence). This CDR3 is 13 amino acids long. CDR3 residues: CASSAGISDTQYF. Here the CDR3 DNA reads TGTGCCAGTAGTGCCGGCATCTCAGATACGCAGTATTTT.

V and J are TRBV2 and TRBJ1-2; no reliable D call. The V end was cut by 1 base, the J end by 2 bases, with 5 bases between. The CDR3 is made up of 13 amino acids. Germline assignment: CDR1 SNHLY and CDR2 FYNNEI. The CDR3 reads CASSEGGNYGYTF. CDR3 coding DNA: TGTGCCAGCAGTGAAGGGGGAAACTATGGCTACACCTTC.

The chain is built from TRBV19 and TRBJ2-7, with a tentative D call TRBD1 (6 bases). Trimming stripped 7 bases from V and 0 bases from J, with 13 bases between. The CDR3 is 14 residues long. The germline CDR1 and CDR2 sequences are LNHDA and SQIVND (reference sequence). The CDR3 region is CASNSDRFSYEQYF. The CDR3 nucleotides read TGTGCCAGTAACTCGGACAGATTCTCCTACGAGCAGTACTTC.

The chain has TRBV5-1 and TRBJ2-7; tentatively, D is TRBD1 (6 bases). This CDR3 is 14 amino acids long. Germline assignment: CDR1 SGHRS and CDR2 YFSETQ. V lost 0 bases and J lost 6, with 13 bases in between. CDR3 in DNA: TGCGCCAGCAGCTTGGCCAGGGGATTTTTCGAGCAGTACTTC. This gives the protein CASSLARGFFEQYF.

This clone was seen more than once but under ten times. The V call is TRBV29-1, the J call TRBJ2-2; D is undetermined. Germline V lookup: CDR1 SQVTM, CDR2 ANQGSEA. This CDR3 is 13 amino acids long. Trimming took off 4 bases at V and 1 base at J, with 7 bases between the two ends. The CDR3: CSVVPKNTGELFF. For the CDR3, the DNA is TGCAGCGTTGTACCCAAGAACACCGGGGAGCTGTTTTTT.

As DNA, the CDR3 is TGTGCCACCCAAAACTCTGGAAACACCATATATTTT. Its translation is CATQNSGNTIYF. This chain uses TRBV15 with TRBJ1-3; D gene unclear. The CDR3 loop spans 12 amino acids. Germline CDR1 is LNHNV and CDR2 is YYDKDF (reference sequence). V gave up 8 bases and J gave up 0 bases, with 5 bases separating them.

To note about this clone: Just one base apart from a much larger clone, this may be a read error. The CDR3 here is CASSKADSYEQYF. CDR3 DNA sequence: TGTGCCAGCAGCAAGGCCGACTCCTACGAGCAGTACTTC. J is TRBJ2-7 and V is TRBV7-9; D is unclear. The CDR3 runs to 13 residues. In germline, CDR1 is SEHNR, CDR2 FQNEAQ (reference sequence). Trimming took off 5 bases at V and 0 bases at J, with 8 bases between the two ends.

In its sample, this clone was seen once. This chain joins TRBV6-5 and TRBJ2-4; 7 bases map to TRBD1. This CDR3 spans 15 amino acids. J lost 3 bases, V lost 0 bases, and 2 bases had no gene match. CDR1 and CDR2 from the germline V gene are MNHEY and SVGAGI. CDR3 sequence reads: CASSYSWDSKNIQYF. CDR3 sequence (DNA): TGTGCCAGCAGTTACTCGTGGGACAGCAAAAACATTCAGTACTTC.

The chain carries TRBV11-2 and TRBJ1-1; tentatively, D is TRBD1 (5 bases). The length of the CDR3 is 15 residues. Germline V gene lookup returns CDR1 SGHAT and CDR2 FQNNGV. The germline V and J ends were trimmed by 2 bases and 5 bases, with 15 bases remaining between them. Here the CDR3 DNA reads TGTGCCAGCAGCTTAAGGGGAGTGGGAGGAACTGAAGCTTTCTTT. Amino acids: CASSLRGVGGTEAFF.